Shown below are 23 T cell receptor beta chains from a single sample sequenced in a study of T cell changes during pregnancy in multiple sclerosis. Some clones are missing from TCRdb's copy, which holds only in-frame ones; the method was immunoSEQ multiplex PCR. The table shows about 47,000 clones, with approximately 92% occurring only once. Sequencing used peripheral blood, obtained in the third trimester of pregnancy. The receptors shown here come from a female donor with multiple sclerosis, enrolled in a pregnancy study.

The chain recombines TRBV4-1 with TRBJ1-1; TRBD1 matches 7 bases. Germline CDR1 is MGHRA and CDR2 is YSYEKL. The CDR3 spans 15 residues. V lost 0 bases to trimming and J lost 5 bases; unmatched junction nucleotides: 6. The CDR3 here is CASSQDRGGGTEAFF. The CDR3 DNA reads TGCGCCAGCAGCCAAGATAGAGGGGGCGGGACTGAAGCTTTCTTT.

The chain joins TRBV6-6 to TRBJ2-2, with D possibly TRBD1 on 6 matching bases. The CDR3 has 15 amino acids. The germline V and J ends were trimmed by 10 bases and 6 bases, with 21 bases remaining between them. Germline V gene lookup returns CDR1 MNHNY and CDR2 SVGAGI (reference sequence). In nucleotides, the CDR3 is TGTGCCACTCCAGCACCCCTGGGACATCCCGGGGAGCTGTTTTTT. Translating it yields CATPAPLGHPGELFF.

This chain links TRBV27 with TRBJ1-4; D possibly corresponds to TRBD1 (6 bases). Trimming removed 6 bases from V and 0 bases from J, with 14 bases in between. CDR1 is MNHEY, CDR2 SMNVEV, per germline (reference sequence). This CDR3 region has 16 residues. The CDR3 nucleotides read TGTGCCAGCAGGCTAAACAGGGTTGCAACTAATGAAAAACTGTTTTTT. Its translation is CASRLNRVATNEKLFF.

The chain employs TRBV27 and TRBJ2-3, with 11 bases identical to TRBD2. This CDR3 is 16 amino acids long. V was clipped by 4 bases and J by 4 bases; unmatched bases: 7. Germline CDR1 reads MNHEY; CDR2 reads SMNVEV (reference sequence). CDR3 DNA sequence: TGTGCCAGCAGTTCTTCACTAGCGGGAGTCTCAGATACGCAGTATTTT. Residues: CASSSSLAGVSDTQYF.

This clone is a singleton in its sample. This chain links TRBV28 with TRBJ1-4; weak D call: TRBD1 (5 bases). V dropped 6 bases and J dropped 6 bases, with 14 bases sitting between them. CDR3 size: 14 residues. The germline CDR1 and CDR2 sequences are MDHEN and SYDVKM. CDR3 coding DNA: TGTGCCAGCAGCAACCCGACAGAGGATGAAAAACTGTTTTTT. Its protein is CASSNPTEDEKLFF.

This clone was recorded once. The J gene is TRBJ2-5, the V gene TRBV6-5, with 10 positions matching TRBD2. CDR3 length equals 13 residues. V lost 5 bases to trimming and J lost 5 bases; unmatched junction nucleotides: 2. Germline CDR1 is MNHEY and CDR2 is SVGAGI. CDR3 in DNA: TGTGCCAGCAGTCTAGCGGGAGATGAGACCCAGTACTTC. Protein sequence: CASSLAGDETQYF.

The gene calls are TRBV6-5 and TRBJ1-1, with a possible D match to TRBD1 (6 bases). The CDR3 extends over 16 amino acids. Germline CDR1 and CDR2: MNHEY and SVGAGI. Trimming took 0 bases from V and 0 from J, leaving 11 bases between them. CDR3 amino acids: CASSYSTGAMNTEAFF. As DNA, the CDR3 is TGTGCCAGCAGTTACTCGACAGGCGCGATGAACACTGAAGCTTTCTTT.

J is TRBJ2-7 and V is TRBV19; 7 nucleotides line up with TRBD1. CDR3 length equals 13 residues. Unmatched junction bases numbered 7, after V lost 9 bases and J lost 2 bases. CDR1 LNHDA and CDR2 SQIVND come from the germline V gene (reference sequence). CDR3 loop: CASGRQGTYEQYF. The CDR3 DNA reads TGTGCCAGCGGTAGACAGGGCACCTACGAGCAGTACTTC.

This chain joins TRBV27 and TRBJ2-7, with D tentatively TRBD2 (6 bases). The CDR3 is 14 amino acids. CDR1 MNHEY and CDR2 SMNVEV come from the germline V gene (reference sequence). V was trimmed by 3 bases and J by 5 bases, leaving 14 bases between them. CDR3 sequence reads: CASSLTGGRHEQYF. In nucleotides, the CDR3 is TGTGCCAGCAGTTTGACCGGGGGACGTCACGAGCAGTACTTC.

The J gene is TRBJ2-3, the V gene TRBV9; D might be TRBD2 (7 bases). Looked up from germline, CDR1 is SGDLS and CDR2 is YYNGEE. The CDR3 length is 17 residues. Trimming pared 2 bases from V and 0 bases from J, leaving 16 bases between. CDR3 sequence (DNA): TGTGCCAGCAGCGTGACCCCGGGGGGCGGCAGCACAGATACGCAGTATTTT. As protein: CASSVTPGGGSTDTQYF.

V and J are TRBV11-2 and TRBJ2-7; 11 bases are a match to TRBD2. The germline CDR1 and CDR2 sequences are SGHAT and FQNNGV. This CDR3 region has 16 residues. V gave up 5 bases and J gave up 0 bases; unmatched junction bases: 6. The CDR3 DNA is TGTGCCAGCAGCCGAGGACTAGCGGGTTTCTCCTACGAGCAGTACTTC. Protein product: CASSRGLAGFSYEQYF.

The chain has TRBV2 and TRBJ2-2; no reliable D call. CDR3 length equals 15 residues. The ends were cut back, 0 bases at V and 3 bases at J, with 8 bases in the middle. Germline assignment: CDR1 SNHLY and CDR2 FYNNEI. The CDR3 DNA reads TGTGCCAGCAGTGAAGCGCTACCCTACACCGGGGAGCTGTTTTTT. Protein sequence: CASSEALPYTGELFF.

CDR3 nucleotides: TGTGCCAGTAGTATTAAGGGATCCGGGACTACTAGCAGGGAGACCCAGTACTTC. Translation gives CASSIKGSGTTSRETQYF. V and J are TRBV19 and TRBJ2-5; the match to TRBD2 covers 7 bases. The CDR3 is 18 amino acids. Per the germline V gene, CDR1 is LNHDA and CDR2 is SQIVND (reference sequence). V lost 3 bases and J lost 5; bases outside the gene matches: 18. The full variable domain, rest sourced from reference TRBV19 and TRBJ2-5, is DGGITQSPKYLFRKEGQNVTLSCEQNLNHDAMYWYRQDPGQGLRLIYYSQIVNDFQKGDIAEGYSVSREKKESFPLTVTSAQKNPTAFYLCASSIKGSGTTSRETQYFGPGTRLLVL.

V and J are TRBV7-2 and TRBJ1-5; tentative D call: TRBD1 (5 bases). This CDR3 comprises 12 residues. The germline V gene encodes CDR1 SGHTA and CDR2 FQGNSA. The germline V and J ends were trimmed by 1 base and 9 bases, with 7 bases remaining between them. CDR3 region: CASSLVGGPQHF. CDR3 in DNA: TGTGCCAGCAGCTTAGTGGGGGGGCCCCAGCATTTT.

This chain joins TRBV5-1 and TRBJ2-2, with 7 positions matching TRBD2. Germline CDR1 SGHRS, CDR2 YFSETQ. This CDR3 is built from 15 residues. V was clipped by 3 bases and J by 4 bases; unmatched bases: 6. The CDR3 here is CASSWTRTATGELFF. The CDR3, as DNA: TGCGCCAGCAGCTGGACTAGGACGGCCACCGGGGAGCTGTTTTTT. Together with reference TRBV5-1 and TRBJ2-2, the CDR3 gives the full variable domain: KAGVTQTPRYLIKTRGQQVTLSCSPISGHRSVSWYQQTPGQGLQFLFEYFSETQRNKGNFPGRFSGRQFSNSRSEMNVSTLELGDSALYLCASSWTRTATGELFFGEGSRLTVL.

This sequence joins TRBV28 and TRBJ1-5, with D perhaps matching TRBD1 (5 bases). CDR3 length equals 14 residues. The ends were cut back, 2 bases at V and 7 bases at J, with 12 bases in the middle. Germline values: CDR1 MDHEN, CDR2 SYDVKM. Here the CDR3 DNA reads TGTGCCAGCAGTTTACTCGGGGGAAGCCAGCCCCAGCATTTT. Protein sequence: CASSLLGGSQPQHF.

V is TRBV7-2 and J is TRBJ1-5; D uncertain. CDR1 SGHTA and CDR2 FQGNSA come from the germline V gene. This CDR3 is built from 15 residues. Trimming shortened V by 1 base and J by 3 bases, and 10 bases separated the two germline ends. The CDR3 DNA follows: TGTGCCAGCAGCTTAGATTTCGGGGACAATCAGCCCCAGCATTTT. Translating it yields CASSLDFGDNQPQHF. Supplemented by reference TRBV7-2 and TRBJ1-5, the full variable domain reads GAGVSQSPSNKVTEKGKDVELRCDPISGHTALYWYRQSLGQGLEFLIYFQGNSAPDKSGLPSDRFSAERTGGSVSTLTIQRTQQEDSAVYLCASSLDFGDNQPQHFGDGTRLSIL.

The chain joins TRBV7-9 to TRBJ1-4; tentative D call: TRBD1 (6 bases). The CDR3 is 15 amino acids. CDR1 is SEHNR, CDR2 FQNEAQ, per germline (reference sequence). The V and J ends lost 5 bases and 0 bases respectively, with 10 bases between them. The DNA for the CDR3 is TGTGCCAGCAGCCCAACAGGGACAACTAATGAAAAACTGTTTTTT. This translates into CASSPTGTTNEKLFF.

This chain joins TRBV5-6 and TRBJ2-7; D unclear. The CDR3 consists of 13 residues. Germline V lookup: CDR1 SGHDT, CDR2 YYEEEE. The germline V and J ends were trimmed by 0 bases and 5 bases, with 9 bases remaining between them. DNA for the CDR3: TGTGCCAGCAGCTTGGGCACTTTCGACGAGCAGTACTTC. Translating gives CASSLGTFDEQYF. The variable domain in full, with the rest retrieved from reference TRBV5-6 and TRBJ2-7, is DAGVTQSPTHLIKTRGQQVTLRCSPKSGHDTVSWYQQALGQGPQFIFQYYEEEERQRGNFPDRFSGHQFPNYSSELNVNALLLGDSALYLCASSLGTFDEQYFGPGTRLTVT.

The chain links TRBV5-4 to TRBJ2-2; no definite D call. Trimming shortened V by 0 bases and J by 1 base, and 4 bases separated the two germline ends. There are 14 residues in the CDR3. CDR1 and CDR2 from the germline V gene are SGHNT and YYREEE (reference sequence). CDR3 nucleotide sequence: TGTGCCAGCAGCTTGGTCGGGAACACCGGGGAGCTGTTTTTT. This translates into CASSLVGNTGELFF.

The chain combines TRBV14 with TRBJ2-2; D is undetermined. Germline V gene lookup returns CDR1 SGHDN and CDR2 FVKESK. The CDR3 sequence is 14 residues long. Trimming stripped 6 bases from V and 1 base from J, with 9 bases between. The CDR3 spells CASRSTGNTGELFF. The CDR3 DNA sequence: TGTGCCAGCAGGAGCACGGGGAACACCGGGGAGCTGTTTTTT.

The chain couples TRBV19 to TRBJ2-2, with TRBD1 as a possible D gene (6 bases). The ends were cut back, 8 bases at V and 0 bases at J, with 10 bases in the middle. In germline, CDR1 is LNHDA, CDR2 SQIVND (reference sequence). This CDR3 is built from 14 residues. The CDR3, as DNA: TGTGCCAGTGAGACAGGAGCGAACACCGGGGAGCTGTTTTTT. Encoded protein: CASETGANTGELFF.

The chain joins TRBV6-5 to TRBJ1-2, with D perhaps matching TRBD1 (5 bases). V dropped 2 bases and J dropped 5 bases, with 15 bases sitting between them. Germline V CDR1 and CDR2: MNHEY, SVGAGI. This CDR3 contains 15 residues. CDR3 loop: CASSYLGGDWYGYTF. The CDR3 DNA reads TGTGCCAGCAGTTACCTGGGAGGGGATTGGTATGGCTACACCTTC.